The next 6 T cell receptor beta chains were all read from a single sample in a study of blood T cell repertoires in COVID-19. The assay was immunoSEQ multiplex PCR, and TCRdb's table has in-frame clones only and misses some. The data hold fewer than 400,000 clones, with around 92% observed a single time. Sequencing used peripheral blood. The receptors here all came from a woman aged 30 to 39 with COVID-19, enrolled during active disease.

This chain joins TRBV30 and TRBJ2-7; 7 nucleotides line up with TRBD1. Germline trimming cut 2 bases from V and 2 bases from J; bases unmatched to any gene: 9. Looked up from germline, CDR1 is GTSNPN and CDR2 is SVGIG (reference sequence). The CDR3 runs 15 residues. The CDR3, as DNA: TGTGCCTGGAGTACCCCGGGACAGTTGGCCTACGAGCAGTACGTC. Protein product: CAWSTPGQLAYEQYV.

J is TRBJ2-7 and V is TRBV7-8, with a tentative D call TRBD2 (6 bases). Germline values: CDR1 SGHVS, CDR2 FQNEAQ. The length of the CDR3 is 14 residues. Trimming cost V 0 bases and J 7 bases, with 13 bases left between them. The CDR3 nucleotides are TGTGCCAGCAGCTTAGCGGGGGGTCCCAGGGAGCAGTACGTC. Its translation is CASSLAGGPREQYV.

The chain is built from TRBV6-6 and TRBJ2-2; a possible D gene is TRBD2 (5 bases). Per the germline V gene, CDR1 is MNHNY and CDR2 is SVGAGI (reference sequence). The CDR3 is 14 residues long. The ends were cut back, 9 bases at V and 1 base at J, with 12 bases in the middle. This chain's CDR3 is CASWRQMNTGELFF. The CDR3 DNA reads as TGTGCCAGTTGGAGGCAGATGAACACCGGGGAGCTGTTTTTT.

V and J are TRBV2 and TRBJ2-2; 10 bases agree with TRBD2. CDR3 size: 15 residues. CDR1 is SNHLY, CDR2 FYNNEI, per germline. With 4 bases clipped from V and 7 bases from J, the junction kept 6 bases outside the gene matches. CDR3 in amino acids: CASSASGGPLGELFF. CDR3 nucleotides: TGTGCCAGCAGTGCTAGCGGGGGTCCCCTCGGGGAGCTGTTTTTT.

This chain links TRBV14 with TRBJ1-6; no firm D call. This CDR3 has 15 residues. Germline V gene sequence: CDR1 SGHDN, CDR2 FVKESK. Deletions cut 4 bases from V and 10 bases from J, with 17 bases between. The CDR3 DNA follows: TGTGCCAGCAGCCCCGGAGGTCTGATAAGGTCACCCCTCCACTTT. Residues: CASSPGGLIRSPLHF.

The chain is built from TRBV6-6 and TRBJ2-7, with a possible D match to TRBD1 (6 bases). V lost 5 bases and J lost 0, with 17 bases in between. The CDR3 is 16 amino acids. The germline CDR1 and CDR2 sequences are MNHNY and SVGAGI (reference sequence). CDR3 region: CASSMGAGASSYEQYV. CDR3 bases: TGTGCCAGCAGTATGGGGGCAGGGGCGAGCTCCTACGAGCAGTACGTC.